This T cell receptor beta chain stems from a study of blood T cell repertoires in COVID-19 (TCRdb year 2020). Regarding the research as a whole: Collaborator samples came from the United States, Italy and Spain and covered acute and convalescent phases of COVID-19. Samples came from the ongoing ImmuneRACE study (first 160 participants) plus 1,254 subjects from 6 global collaborators. The sample metadata nearly always contained a de-identified subject ID, COVID-19 status, age in years and sex. The dataset comprised deeply sampled blood TCRbeta repertoires from subjects exposed to, actively infected with, or recovered from COVID-19. The repertoires were released in a freely available public database intended as a resource for research on the immune response to SARS-CoV-2. Where available, HLA class I and class II types were taken from metadata supplied by the sample provider and were not determined by assay-based typing. The material from the prospective study consisted of cDNA or gDNA derived from T cells, B-cell-depleted T cells, or PBMCs.

As for this clone: Its antigen is unknown. Base qualities are missing; no much larger clone stands one base away.

Samples from volunteer blood donors who had recovered from COVID-19 were contributed by a second Seattle source. Whole blood was collected in K2EDTA tubes by collaborating institutions according to the institutions' own protocols. For TCRbeta analysis, collaborator samples were shipped as frozen whole blood, as isolated PBMCs, or as DNA extracted from either sample type. Beyond this particular receptor, the publication reports: The amount of clinical and demographic metadata varied by source and participant and was provided uncurated.

TCRbeta CDR3 regions were amplified from genomic DNA by means of the immunoSEQ Assay, a bias-controlled multiplex PCR. The source study handled its data this way. Within the assay, amplification of reference gene primers was used to estimate how many nucleated cells each sample contained. To quantify the absolute abundance of each unique TCRbeta CDR3 rearrangement, sequence reads were collapsed and filtered. Productive Simpson clonality was computed per sample as the square root of Simpson's diversity index over productive rearrangements. What TCRdb holds here is the immuneACCESS table cut down to in-frame rearrangements. Part of the clones is not present; checked against another copy, under half of the missing clones reflect an unresolved V gene, and the others are unexplained. V and J calls and clone size are those listed in that table; D and trimming were worked out from the DNA. The sample includes about 150,000 clones, with around four fifths observed a single time. The ten most abundant clones make up roughly 13% of the sample.

Counted from cysteine to phenylalanine, this CDR3 has 16 amino acids. The CDR3 DNA has 48 bases and is translated from base 1. Germline trimming amounts to 0 bases on V and 1 base on J, with 5 as the count of junction bases outside the gene matches. Per the germline V gene (reference sequence), SEHNR is the CDR1 and FQNEAQ is the CDR2. Sequencing was carried out using peripheral blood. The TCR originated in a man aged 65-85 years who had recovered from COVID-19. The sequence joins TRBV7-9 to TRBJ1-2, and TRBD1 matches 7 of the central bases. The DNA is TGTGCCAGCAGCTTAGCGCTTGGACAGGTTAACTATGGCTACACCTTC. Its translation is CASSLALGQVNYGYTF.